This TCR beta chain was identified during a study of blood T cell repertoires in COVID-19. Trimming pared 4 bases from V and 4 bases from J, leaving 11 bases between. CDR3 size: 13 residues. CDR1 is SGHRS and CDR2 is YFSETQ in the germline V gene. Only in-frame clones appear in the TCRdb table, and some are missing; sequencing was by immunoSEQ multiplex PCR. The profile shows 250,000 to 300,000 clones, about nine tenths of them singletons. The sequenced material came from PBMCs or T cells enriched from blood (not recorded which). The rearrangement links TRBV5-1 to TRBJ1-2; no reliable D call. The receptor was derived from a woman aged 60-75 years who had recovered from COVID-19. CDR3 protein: CASSPRRAYGYTF. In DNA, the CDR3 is TGCGCCAGCAGCCCTCGCCGAGCCTATGGCTACACCTTC.